The 23 T cell receptor beta chains below all came from one sample that was sequenced in a study of T cell changes during pregnancy in multiple sclerosis. TCRdb keeps only in-frame clones here, not all; method: immunoSEQ multiplex PCR. The sample comprises about 20,000 clones, 80% to 90% of which are singletons, and approximately 8% rests with the top ten. The source material was CD8+ T cells from peripheral blood mononuclear cells, sampled in the second trimester of pregnancy. These TCRs come from a female donor in good health, enrolled as a control in a pregnancy study.

The gene calls are TRBV13 and TRBJ2-3; the match to TRBD2 covers 8 bases. CDR3 length: 17 residues. The germline gives CDR1 PRHDT, CDR2 FYEKMQ (reference sequence). Trimming at V came to 0 bases and at J to 0 bases, leaving 5 bases not matched to a gene. The DNA for the CDR3 is TGTGCCAGCAGCTTAGGCTCCGGGACTAGTAGCACAGATACGCAGTATTTT. It is translated as CASSLGSGTSSTDTQYF.

The chain combines TRBV13 with TRBJ1-4, with TRBD1 matching 7 bases. The V segment lost 3 bases and the J segment 4 bases; nucleotides outside the gene matches: 5. This CDR3 spans 15 amino acids. CDR1 PRHDT and CDR2 FYEKMQ come from the germline V gene (reference sequence). CDR3 sequence: CASSFWGDSNEKLFF. CDR3 coding DNA: TGTGCCAGCAGCTTCTGGGGGGACAGTAATGAAAAACTGTTTTTT.

This rearrangement joins TRBV6-5 to TRBJ1-4; TRBD1 might be the D (5 bases). With 4 bases removed from V and 8 bases from J, the gap between germline ends came to 14 bases. Germline CDR1 reads MNHEY; CDR2 reads SVGAGI. The CDR3 is 14 residues long. The CDR3 here is CASSFDSRGEKLFF. DNA of the CDR3: TGTGCCAGCAGTTTCGACAGTAGGGGCGAAAAACTGTTTTTT.

V is TRBV9 and J is TRBJ2-5, with a weak D call TRBD1 (5 bases). This CDR3 comprises 14 residues. Germline CDR1 reads SGDLS; CDR2 reads YYNGEE. The germline V and J ends were trimmed by 0 bases and 5 bases, with 11 bases remaining between them. CDR3 in amino acids: CASSVGWGSETQYF. CDR3 nucleotide sequence: TGTGCCAGCAGCGTAGGATGGGGCAGCGAGACCCAGTACTTC.

This sequence joins TRBV5-1 and TRBJ1-2; D may be TRBD1 (6 bases). Germline V gene sequence: CDR1 SGHRS, CDR2 YFSETQ. With 0 bases removed from V and 1 base from J, the gap between germline ends came to 25 bases. This CDR3 spans 20 amino acids. As DNA, the CDR3 is TGCGCCAGCAGCTTGGGCCCTGTGGACAGCCCCTATATTCATAACTATGGCTACACCTTC. As protein: CASSLGPVDSPYIHNYGYTF.

The chain recombines TRBV11-2 with TRBJ2-1; D may be TRBD2 (6 bases). CDR1 SGHAT and CDR2 FQNNGV come from the germline V gene. V was pared by 4 bases and J by 1 base, with 14 bases between. CDR3 size: 16 residues. CDR3 sequence (DNA): TGTGCCAGCAGCTCATACGGTGGGAGGTCCTACAATGAGCAGTTCTTC. Its protein product is CASSSYGGRSYNEQFF. The full variable domain, rest sourced from reference TRBV11-2 and TRBJ2-1, is EAGVAQSPRYKIIEKRQSVAFWCNPISGHATLYWYQQILGQGPKLLIQFQNNGVVDDSQLPKDRFSAERLKGVDSTLKIQPAKLEDSAVYLCASSSYGGRSYNEQFFGPGTRLTVL.

The V and J genes are TRBV27 and TRBJ1-1; TRBD1 aligns across 7 bases. Germline V gene sequence: CDR1 MNHEY, CDR2 SMNVEV (reference sequence). This CDR3 contains 18 residues. V trimming: 6 bases; J trimming: 1 base; junction bases outside the gene matches: 17. The CDR3 DNA reads as TGTGCCAGCAGCCTTTATGCCCCTACGGACAGGCCGAACACTGAAGCTTTCTTT. It translates to CASSLYAPTDRPNTEAFF.

The chain's CDR3 is CASSDKGEGTGELFF. The CDR3 bases are TGTGCCAGCAGTGACAAAGGGGAGGGCACCGGGGAGCTGTTTTTT. The J gene is TRBJ2-2, the V gene TRBV6-4; 7 bases map to TRBD2. Per the germline V gene, CDR1 is MRHNA and CDR2 is SNTAGT. V lost 2 bases to trimming and J lost 4 bases; unmatched junction nucleotides: 4. The length of the CDR3 is 15 residues.

V gene TRBV5-8 combines with J gene TRBJ2-7, with D possibly being TRBD1 (7 bases). Germline values: CDR1 SGHTS, CDR2 YDEGEE. The V gene lost 4 bases and the J gene lost 4 bases, with 15 bases spanning the gap. The CDR3 extends over 14 amino acids. CDR3 amino acids: CASSIGPGGYEQYF. The CDR3 bases are TGTGCCAGCAGCATCGGGCCAGGGGGGTACGAGCAGTACTTC. Full variable domain (outside the CDR3, taken from reference TRBV5-8 and TRBJ2-7): EAGVTQSPTHLIKTRGQQATLRCSPISGHTSVYWYQQALGLGLQFLLWYDEGEERNRGNFPPRFSGRQFPNYSSELNVNALELEDSALYLCASSIGPGGYEQYFGPGTRLTVT.

The chain employs TRBV28 and TRBJ1-2, with D maybe TRBD1 (6 bases). Trimming took off 4 bases at V and 8 bases at J, with 17 bases between the two ends. The CDR3 is made up of 14 amino acids. Germline CDR1 reads MDHEN; CDR2 reads SYDVKM. The CDR3 DNA reads TGTGCCAGCAGTTGGCGGGGGGGGCGCAGAGGCTACACCTTC. This gives the protein CASSWRGGRRGYTF.

This clone has only one observation. This chain links TRBV2 with TRBJ2-3; D might be TRBD1 (6 bases). Germline CDR1 is SNHLY and CDR2 is FYNNEI. V gave up 4 bases and J gave up 0 bases, with 11 bases separating them. The CDR3 contains 15 residues. In nucleotides, the CDR3 is TGTGCCAGCAGTGCCGGGACAATGAGCACAGATACGCAGTATTTT. Protein: CASSAGTMSTDTQYF.

DNA for the CDR3: TGTGCCAGCAGCTTTTCTCGGGGCTATGGCTACACCTTC. Its protein product is CASSFSRGYGYTF. The chain uses TRBV5-6 and TRBJ1-2; D remains unclear. The CDR3 sequence is 13 residues long. Germline V lookup: CDR1 SGHDT, CDR2 YYEEEE. Trimming removed 2 bases from V and 4 bases from J, with 9 bases in between.

V and J are TRBV5-5 and TRBJ1-1; D possibly corresponds to TRBD1 (5 bases). The germline V gene encodes CDR1 SGHKS and CDR2 YYEKEE (reference sequence). This CDR3 has 16 amino acids. V shed 4 bases and J shed 4 bases, with 20 bases lying between them. CDR3 bases: TGTGCCAGCAGCAACGGAGAGGGGTTCGGGGGCACTGAAGCTTTCTTT. This codes for CASSNGEGFGGTEAFF.

J is TRBJ1-1 and V is TRBV19, with no clear D. Per germline, CDR1 LNHDA and CDR2 SQIVND (reference sequence). V was pared by 6 bases and J by 10 bases, with 15 bases between. The CDR3 has 12 residues. CDR3 in DNA: TGTGCCAGTAGGGACGATTCTCGGGGAGCTTTCTTT. As protein: CASRDDSRGAFF.

The chain couples TRBV18 to TRBJ2-7; TRBD1 matches at 12 bases. Germline values: CDR1 KGHSH, CDR2 LQKENI. V shed 10 bases and J 5 bases; nucleotides not matched to a gene: 15. The CDR3 covers 16 residues. This CDR3 is CAIKTGTGGPVNEQYF. The CDR3 bases are TGTGCCATCAAGACCGGGACAGGGGGCCCGGTAAACGAGCAGTACTTC.

The chain joins TRBV2 to TRBJ2-7; D is unclear. V was cut by 7 bases and J by 1 base, with 11 bases left in between. Per the germline V gene, CDR1 is SNHLY and CDR2 is FYNNEI. The CDR3 length is 13 residues. CDR3 bases: TGTGCCAGCAACATGTCGTGGTCCTACGAGCAGTACTTC. Encoded protein: CASNMSWSYEQYF.

V usage is TRBV27 and J usage is TRBJ1-1; D is perhaps TRBD1 (5 bases). V was pared by 2 bases and J by 0 bases, with 10 bases between. This CDR3 contains 15 residues. Germline V gene data show CDR1 as MNHEY and CDR2 as SMNVEV (reference sequence). This chain's CDR3 is CASSLGAGLNTEAFF. DNA for the CDR3: TGTGCCAGCAGTTTAGGGGCAGGGTTGAACACTGAAGCTTTCTTT.

This clone was seen only once. The J gene is TRBJ2-5, the V gene TRBV29-1, with a possible D match to TRBD1 (6 bases). V lost 7 bases and J 5 bases, leaving 17 bases between the germline ends. CDR3 length: 13 amino acids. From germline, CDR1 is SQVTM and CDR2 ANQGSEA. In DNA, the CDR3 is TGCAGCGCCGGGGCAGGGGAGAGGGAGACCCAGTACTTC. Residues: CSAGAGERETQYF.

The chain is built from TRBV18 and TRBJ1-1; D is undetermined. Looked up from germline, CDR1 is KGHSH and CDR2 is LQKENI. The CDR3 has 15 residues. Trimming cost V 0 bases and J 1 base, with 9 bases left between them. CDR3 sequence (DNA): TGTGCCAGCTCACCACCCGGGTTAACGAACACTGAAGCTTTCTTT. It translates to CASSPPGLTNTEAFF.

The chain links TRBV5-4 to TRBJ2-7, with 8 bases matching TRBD1. This CDR3 has 15 residues. Germline V gives CDR1 SGHNT, CDR2 YYREEE (reference sequence). V was pared by 2 bases and J by 2 bases, with 6 bases of the junction left unmatched. DNA of the CDR3: TGTGCCAGCAGCTTCGGACAGGGCCTTACCTACGAGCAGTACTTC. Protein: CASSFGQGLTYEQYF.

CDR3 in DNA: TGTGCCAGCATCGAGACAGGGTACAATGAGCAGTTCTTC. Translating gives CASIETGYNEQFF. The chain carries TRBV5-5 and TRBJ2-1; 7 positions match TRBD1. CDR1 and CDR2 from the germline V gene are SGHKS and YYEKEE (reference sequence). This CDR3 is built from 13 residues. V lost 6 bases and J lost 4; bases outside the gene matches: 4.

The rearrangement uses TRBV28 and TRBJ1-1; 9 bases match TRBD1. V trimming: 4 bases; J trimming: 8 bases; junction bases outside the gene matches: 5. From germline, CDR1 is MDHEN and CDR2 SYDVKM. CDR3 length equals 13 residues. The DNA of the CDR3 is TGTGCCAGCAGTTGGCTCGGGACAGGGGAAGCTTTCTTT. Amino acids: CASSWLGTGEAFF.

The chain has TRBV27 and TRBJ2-5, with D perhaps TRBD2 (6 bases). The CDR3 is 14 residues long. The V and J ends lost 5 bases and 5 bases respectively, with 15 bases between them. The germline V gene encodes CDR1 MNHEY and CDR2 SMNVEV (reference sequence). CDR3 coding DNA: TGTGCCAGCAGTCCGACTAGGTCTTGGGAGACCCAGTACTTC. Translating it yields CASSPTRSWETQYF.